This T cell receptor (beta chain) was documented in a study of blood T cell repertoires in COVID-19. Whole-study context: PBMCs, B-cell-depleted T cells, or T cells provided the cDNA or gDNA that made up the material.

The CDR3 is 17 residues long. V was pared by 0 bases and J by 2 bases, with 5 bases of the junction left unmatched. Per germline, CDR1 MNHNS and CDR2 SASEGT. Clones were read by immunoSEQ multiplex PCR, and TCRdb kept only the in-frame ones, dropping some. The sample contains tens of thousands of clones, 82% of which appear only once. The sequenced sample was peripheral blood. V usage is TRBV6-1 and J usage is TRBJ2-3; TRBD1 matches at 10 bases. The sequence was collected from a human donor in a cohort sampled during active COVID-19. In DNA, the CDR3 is TGTGCCAGCAGTGAAGCGATAGGACAGGGGGTCACAGATACGCAGTATTTT. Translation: CASSEAIGQGVTDTQYF.